This T cell receptor (beta chain) comes out of a study of T cell responses to AZD1222 COVID-19 vaccine. Turning to this clone: Its antigen remains unidentified.

Per the germline V gene, CDR1 is MNHEY and CDR2 is SMNVEV (reference sequence). Trimming took 6 bases from V and 7 from J; bases not matched to a gene: 6. CDR3 length: 14 amino acids. Study-wide results and caveats: Once two AZD1222 doses were given, Spike-specific TCR breadth and depth went up. Donor demographics were predominantly white British with a female majority; clonal diversity may be underestimated. The study identified only a handful of AZD1222 recipients as seropositive at baseline. Reports say nearly half of spike-specific TCRs go after unmutated variant regions.

Profiling relied on immunoSEQ multiplex PCR, and the TCRdb table lists in-frame clones only, not all of them. The sample consists of more than 95,000 clones, 93% of them appearing once. The chain joins TRBV27 to TRBJ1-6; 7 nucleotides line up with TRBD1. Specimen: peripheral blood, collected on day 0 of AZD1222 vaccination. The sequence derives from an adult in good health. CDR3 sequence (DNA): TGTGCCAGCAGGCCGGGACAGAAGAATTCACCCCTCCACTTT. It translates to CASRPGQKNSPLHF.